This T cell receptor beta chain was sequenced for a study of blood T cell repertoires in COVID-19. About the study: Acute and convalescent COVID-19 samples came from the United States, Italy and Spain. Nucleic acid was either cDNA or gDNA, and it came from T cells, B-cell-depleted T cells, or PBMCs.

As handled by the study authors: How many nucleated cells were present was estimated from reference gene primer amplification. Data came from immunoSEQ multiplex PCR; TCRdb stores just in-frame clones and leaves some out. V and J calls and clone size come straight from that table; D and trimming were deduced from the DNA. Of fewer than 250,000 clones in the sample, more than 80% were seen once. While infection was still active, Seattle patients were enrolled and then followed longitudinally. The source of this sequence is a man in his thirties or forties with COVID-19, enrolled during active disease. Source material: peripheral blood.

The DNA for the CDR3 is TGTGCCAGCAGGTCCCTACAGGGAGTGAACACTGAAGCTTTCTTT. Protein product: CASRSLQGVNTEAFF. The gene calls are TRBV6-5 and TRBJ1-1; D is possibly TRBD1 (6 bases). The CDR3 runs to 15 residues. Germline-derived CDR1 and CDR2 are MNHEY and SVGAGI. V shed 6 bases and J shed 0 bases, with 14 bases lying between them.